The 27 T cell receptor beta chains presented below share a single source sample, sequenced in a study of CD8+ T cells in alopecia areata (dated by TCRdb to the late 2010s). Library preparation employed the immunoSEQ multiplex PCR assay. RNA was extracted from all samples and reverse transcribed into cDNA as template for TCR sequencing. This is the immuneACCESS table as TCRdb keeps it, with only in-frame sequences that have V and J called. A part of the clones is gone; compared with another copy, unresolved V genes explain less than half, and the rest is unexplained. Here the sample lists 200,000 to 300,000 clones, none seen once only. The ten top clones hold approximately 1.2% of the sample. Pooled mouse cutaneous lymph node cells were stained for CD4, CD8alpha, NKG2D, NKG2ACE and other markers, then sorted on a BD Influx. Sequencing used CD4+ T cells sorted from a lymph node. All receptors come from a C3H/HeJ mouse with alopecia areata. For this strain, the MHC haplotype is H2-k.

This clone was seen only a few times. The gene names given are mouse names. The sample has other DNA sequences that encode this CDR3 too. This chain's CDR3 is CASSPQDNSPLYF. CDR3 bases read: TGTGCCAGCAGCCCCCAGGATAATTCGCCC. The chain has TRBV5 and TRBJ1-6; D gene uncertain. The CDR3 is cut off 3 residues early in the read; its end comes from the germline J gene. TRBJ1-6 carries the ORF label, with uncertain function. Germline V lookup: CDR1 LGHNA, CDR2 YNLKQL (reference sequence). CDR3 size: 13 residues. Trimming cost V 4 bases and J 5 bases, with 6 bases left between them.

In regard to this clone: Each gene name is a mouse one. The read halts 4 residues ahead of the CDR3 end, with the missing end drawn from the germline J gene. The chain combines TRBV31 with TRBJ2-7; 10 nucleotides match TRBD2. CDR3 size: 14 residues. Per the germline V gene, CDR1 is GKSSPN and CDR2 is SITVG. CDR3 DNA, as far as it was read: TGTGCCTGGAGCCCACTGGGGGGGTCGTAT. Translating it yields CAWSPLGGSY. The whole CDR3 protein is CAWSPLGGSYEQYF.

This clone was seen only a few times. Mouse gene names and germline throughout. The read gets to within 4 residues of the CDR3 end, and the germline J gene fills in the rest. The chain carries TRBV5 and TRBJ2-7, with D possibly matching TRBD1 (6 bases). Germline V gives CDR1 LGHNA, CDR2 YNLKQL (reference sequence). The CDR3 consists of 13 residues. The CDR3 bases that were read are TGTGCCAGCAGCCCCGGGACAAAATAT. Its translation: CASSPGTKY. The entire CDR3 protein reads CASSPGTKYEQYF.

This clone has only a few counts. Any gene name here is a mouse gene name. The sequence runs out 4 residues before the end of the CDR3; the remainder is reconstructed from the germline J gene. This rearrangement joins TRBV5 to TRBJ2-1; 8 bases line up with TRBD2. Germline-derived CDR1 and CDR2 are LGHNA and YNLKQL (reference sequence). This CDR3 contains 13 residues. CDR3 DNA (partial): TGTGCCAGCAGCCAAGCTGGGGGGCCT. It translates to CASSQAGGP. The whole CDR3 sequence reads CASSQAGGPEQFF.

The table lists this clone with a few counts. Mouse names are used for the genes. Here the CDR3 reads CASSEDRTSQNTLYF. The sequenced CDR3 bases are TGTGCCAGCAGCGAGGACAGAACTAGTCAAAAC. This chain joins TRBV13-3 and TRBJ2-4; D possibly corresponds to TRBD1 (6 bases). The read is 4 residues too short to cover the CDR3 end, so that end is filled in from the germline J gene. CDR3 length: 15 amino acids. V was cut by 5 bases and J by 0 bases, with 13 bases left in between. CDR1 NNHDY and CDR2 SYVADS come from the germline V gene.

As regards this clone: Mouse gene names apply. The CDR3 here is CASRRLGAETLYF. The CDR3 bases that were read are TGTGCCAGCAGGCGACTGGGTGCAGAA. The J gene is TRBJ2-3, the V gene TRBV19; weak D call: TRBD2 (6 bases). The DNA ends 4 residues before the CDR3 does, and the rest of the CDR3 is filled in from the germline J gene. CDR1 and CDR2 from the germline V gene are FNHDT and SITEND (reference sequence). V was clipped by 5 bases and J by 1 base, with 8 bases between them. The CDR3 is 13 residues long.

As concerns this clone: Gene names are the mouse ones. Read coverage stops 4 residues before the CDR3 terminus; the germline J gene supplies the remainder. The same CDR3 also results from other DNA sequences found in this sample. This rearrangement joins TRBV5 to TRBJ2-1; 10 nucleotides line up with TRBD1. The CDR3 extends over 15 amino acids. V lost 6 bases and J lost 5; bases outside the gene matches: 7. CDR1 is LGHNA, CDR2 YNLKQL, per germline (reference sequence). This CDR3 reads CASSPPGTGDAEQFF. Partial CDR3 DNA: TGTGCCAGCAGTCCGCCCGGGACAGGGGATGCT.

This clone showed up many times. Mouse names are used for the genes. With the read ending 4 residues before the CDR3 end, the germline J gene is used to fill in that end. The chain is built from TRBV19 and TRBJ2-1; 7 bases agree with TRBD1. Germline-derived CDR1 and CDR2 are FNHDT and SITEND (reference sequence). The ends lost 4 bases at V and 1 base at J; junction bases unmatched: 2. The CDR3 runs 14 residues. The covered CDR3 bases are TGTGCCAGCAGTCAACAGGGGAACTATGCT. As protein: CASSQQGNYA. The whole CDR3 sequence is CASSQQGNYAEQFF.

To note about this clone: The germline and genes are mouse ones. CDR3 DNA (partial): TGTGCCAGCAGCCACCCCGGGACTGGGGGGTGGGCT. Its translation: CASSHPGTGGWA. The whole CDR3 region reads CASSHPGTGGWAEQFF. The rearrangement links TRBV5 to TRBJ2-1; 12 nucleotides match TRBD2. The CDR3 end lies 4 residues beyond the end of the read and is filled in from the germline J gene. This CDR3 comprises 16 residues. Germline V gives CDR1 LGHNA, CDR2 YNLKQL (reference sequence).

There are a few counts of this clone. The gene names given are mouse names. Coverage ceases 4 residues before the CDR3 finishes, and the germline J gene fills in the end. The rearrangement joins TRBV1 to TRBJ2-3; D might be TRBD2 (6 bases). Germline lookup yields CDR1 NSQYPW and CDR2 LRSPGD (reference sequence). The CDR3 has 15 residues. Trimming stripped 6 bases from V and 1 base from J, with 14 bases between. CDR3 loop: CTCRGDSGGAETLYF. The sequenced CDR3 bases are TGCACCTGCAGGGGGGACTCCGGAGGTGCAGAA.

The sample holds a few counts of this clone. The listed genes are named as in mouse. The read comes to an end 4 residues before the CDR3 does, leaving the germline J gene to fill in the end. The chain combines TRBV13-1 with TRBJ1-1; D remains unclear. CDR3 length equals 14 residues. The V gene's germline CDR1 is NSHNY and CDR2 SYGAGN. V shed 0 bases and J shed 1 base, with 7 bases lying between them. CDR3 DNA (partial): TGTGCCAGCAGTGATGCCTACAGAAACACA. It translates to CASSDAYRNT. The entire CDR3 protein reads CASSDAYRNTEVFF.

This clone came up a few times. All gene names here are mouse names. The covered CDR3 bases are TGTGCCAGCAGTGAACAGGGTTCGAACACA. It translates to CASSEQGSNT. The entire CDR3 sequence reads CASSEQGSNTEVFF. The chain employs TRBV19 and TRBJ1-1; D is possibly TRBD1 (6 bases). Coverage ceases 4 residues before the CDR3 finishes, and the germline J gene fills in the end. The germline V gene encodes CDR1 FNHDT and CDR2 SITEND (reference sequence). The ends were cut back, 4 bases at V and 1 base at J, with 11 bases in the middle. The CDR3 loop spans 14 amino acids.

This clone showed up just a few times. The germline and genes are mouse ones. The missing CDR3 end, 4 residues past where the read stops, is filled in from the germline J gene. Different DNA sequences within this sample yield the same CDR3. The chain employs TRBV1 and TRBJ1-2; 7 bases are a match to TRBD1. Per germline, CDR1 NSQYPW and CDR2 LRSPGD (reference sequence). The CDR3 runs 13 residues. After removal of 4 bases from V and 4 bases from J, the junction contained 3 bases not matched to a gene. The CDR3 is CTCSGQGGSDYTF. The CDR3 bases that were read are TGCACCTGCAGTGGACAGGGAGGCTCC.

This clone was recorded a few times. Mouse germline and gene names are used. The observed sequence ends 4 residues before the CDR3 terminus, with the missing tail filled in from the germline J gene. The J gene is TRBJ1-2, the V gene TRBV19; weak D call: TRBD1 (5 bases). V was trimmed by 2 bases and J by 4 bases, leaving 12 bases between them. The germline V gene encodes CDR1 FNHDT and CDR2 SITEND (reference sequence). This CDR3 is 14 amino acids long. The CDR3 is CASSMGGRVSDYTF. The part of the CDR3 DNA that was read is TGTGCCAGCAGTATGGGGGGACGGGTCTCC.

This clone has a handful of counts. Each gene name is a mouse one. The sequence runs out 4 residues before the end of the CDR3; the remainder is reconstructed from the germline J gene. J is TRBJ2-5 and V is TRBV3; 8 positions match TRBD2. The CDR3 consists of 16 residues. Germline loops: CDR1 SNHLY, CDR2 FYNGKV (reference sequence). V lost 3 bases and J lost 2; bases outside the gene matches: 7. CDR3 in amino acids: CASSLAGGLSQDTQYF. The sequenced part of the CDR3 DNA is TGTGCCAGCAGCTTGGCGGGGGGGCTCTCCCAAGAC.

This clone was detected a few times. All gene names here are mouse names. From the germline J gene comes the end of the CDR3, since the read stops 4 residues before it. The chain recombines TRBV19 with TRBJ1-2, with 7 positions matching TRBD1. V was clipped by 5 bases and J by 0 bases; unmatched bases: 4. In germline, CDR1 is FNHDT, CDR2 SITEND (reference sequence). The CDR3 loop spans 14 amino acids. The CDR3 DNA, read in part, is TGTGCCAGCAGGGTACAGGGGCCAAACTCC. Its protein product is CASRVQGPNS. The entire CDR3 is CASRVQGPNSDYTF. Full variable domain (remainder filled in from reference TRBV19 and TRBJ1-2): GGIITQTPKFLIGQEGQKLTLKCQQNFNHDTMYWYRQDSGKGLRLIYYSITENDLQKGDLSEGYDASREKKSSFSLTVTSAQKNEMAVFLCASRVQGPNSDYTFGSGTRLLVI.

Concerning this clone: Gene names refer to mouse genes. The read ends 4 residues before the CDR3 terminus; that terminus is restored from the germline J gene. This chain uses TRBV5 with TRBJ2-2; the D gene is possibly TRBD1 (6 bases). There are 15 residues in the CDR3. The V end was cut by 3 bases, the J end by 0 bases, with 8 bases between. Germline loops: CDR1 LGHNA, CDR2 YNLKQL (reference sequence). The CDR3 loop is CASSQGHSNTGQLYF. Partial CDR3 DNA: TGTGCCAGCAGCCAGGGACATTCAAACACCGGG.

This clone came up a few times. Mouse gene names apply. The missing CDR3 end, 4 residues past where the read stops, is filled in from the germline J gene. The same CDR3 can be traced to other DNA sequences in this sample. V usage is TRBV13-1 and J usage is TRBJ2-1, with D perhaps matching TRBD1 (6 bases). This CDR3 has 14 residues. The V end was cut by 2 bases, the J end by 1 base, with 7 bases between. CDR1 is NSHNY, CDR2 SYGAGN, per germline. This CDR3 reads CASSETGNYAEQFF. The part of the CDR3 DNA that was read is TGTGCCAGCAGTGAGACAGGAAACTATGCT.

As regards this clone: Each gene name is a mouse one. The read ends 4 residues early relative to the CDR3; the germline J gene fills the gap. The same CDR3 also results from other DNA sequences found in this sample. The chain links TRBV13-2 to TRBJ2-7; TRBD1 matches 10 bases. Germline CDR1 and CDR2: NNHNN and SYGAGS (reference sequence). The CDR3 is made up of 13 amino acids. The CDR3 loop is CASGGDRGYEQYF. The covered CDR3 bases are TGTGCCAGCGGTGGGGACAGGGGATAT.

This clone has just a few counts. The gene names given are mouse names. The read halts 4 residues ahead of the CDR3 end, with the missing end drawn from the germline J gene. The genes are TRBV17 and TRBJ2-7, with 9 bases aligning to TRBD1. Germline CDR1 MNHDT, CDR2 YYDKIL. The V segment lost 2 bases and the J segment 3 bases; nucleotides outside the gene matches: 2. The CDR3 extends over 14 amino acids. The part of the CDR3 DNA that was read is TGTGCTAGCAGTAGACCGGGACAGGGCTAT. Translated: CASSRPGQGY. The whole CDR3 sequence reads CASSRPGQGYEQYF.

A remark on this clone: Mouse gene names and germline throughout. The read ends 4 residues early relative to the CDR3; the germline J gene fills the gap. The chain has TRBV13-3 and TRBJ2-3; a weak D match, TRBD2 (6 bases). CDR1 and CDR2 (germline): NNHDY, SYVADS. The V and J ends lost 5 bases and 4 bases respectively, with 17 bases between them. CDR3 size: 15 residues. The covered CDR3 bases are TGTGCCAGCAGAGACTGGAGGAGGGTCTCAGAA. As protein: CASRDWRRVSE. The full CDR3 protein reads CASRDWRRVSETLYF.

Ten or more counts support this clone. Genes and germline are mouse. The read stops 4 residues short of the end of the CDR3; the missing end is completed from the germline J gene. The sample holds other DNA sequences that translate to the same CDR3. The gene calls are TRBV1 and TRBJ2-1; 10 bases line up with TRBD2. Per germline, CDR1 NSQYPW and CDR2 LRSPGD (reference sequence). This CDR3 has 15 amino acids. V shed 3 bases and J 2 bases; nucleotides not matched to a gene: 1. CDR3 region: CTCSAGTGDYAEQFF. The CDR3 bases that were read are TGCACCTGCAGTGCCGGGACTGGGGACTATGCT.

In regard to this clone: The listed genes are named as in mouse. The read terminates 4 residues before the CDR3 end, so the remaining end is supplied by the germline J gene. The V and J genes are TRBV13-2 and TRBJ1-1; 8 nucleotides line up with TRBD1. The ends lost 2 bases at V and 4 bases at J; junction bases unmatched: 1. This CDR3 contains 13 residues. Germline CDR1 reads NNHNN; CDR2 reads SYGAGS (reference sequence). The CDR3 DNA, read in part, is TGTGCCAGCGGTGAACAGGGGGGCACA. Translating gives CASGEQGGT. Given in full, the CDR3 is CASGEQGGTEVFF.

Notes on this clone: The genes are named according to mouse. The sequence runs out 4 residues before the end of the CDR3; the remainder is reconstructed from the germline J gene. The gene calls are TRBV13-2 and TRBJ1-1, with a possible D match to TRBD1 (6 bases). The length of the CDR3 is 14 residues. From germline, CDR1 is NNHNN and CDR2 SYGAGS (reference sequence). Trimming removed 5 bases from V and 4 bases from J, with 15 bases in between. The CDR3 reads CASGRPPQGTEVFF. CDR3 DNA (partial): TGTGCCAGCGGCCGTCCCCCACAGGGCACA.

On this clone itself: Germline and genes: mouse. The read comes to an end 4 residues before the CDR3 does, leaving the germline J gene to fill in the end. In the same sample, other DNA sequences code for this CDR3. This chain joins TRBV1 and TRBJ1-2; 9 bases are a match to TRBD1. There are 15 residues in the CDR3. Per germline, CDR1 NSQYPW and CDR2 LRSPGD (reference sequence). The J segment lost 0 bases and the V segment lost 2 bases, leaving 1 base of the junction unmatched. CDR3 DNA (partial): TGCACCTGCAGTGCAAGACAGGGGGCAAACTCC. Translation gives CTCSARQGANS. The CDR3 reads in full as CTCSARQGANSDYTF.

As to this clone: All gene names here are mouse names. The read falls 3 residues short of the CDR3 end, and the missing part is taken from the germline J gene. This chain joins TRBV5 and TRBJ1-6; TRBD1 is a possible D gene (5 bases). TRBJ1-6 carries the ORF label, with uncertain function. Germline V gene sequence: CDR1 LGHNA, CDR2 YNLKQL (reference sequence). The CDR3 sequence is 16 residues long. V was clipped by 4 bases and J by 0 bases, with 10 bases between them. CDR3 residues: CASSPGGNSYNSPLYF. The CDR3 DNA, read in part, is TGTGCCAGCAGCCCGGGGGGGAATTCCTATAATTCGCCC.

This clone showed up just a few times. The gene symbols are mouse symbols. The read finishes 4 residues shy of the CDR3 end, and the germline J gene is used to complete it. This sequence joins TRBV13-3 and TRBJ1-1, with a tentative D call TRBD1 (6 bases). V was trimmed by 2 bases and J by 4 bases, leaving 12 bases between them. This CDR3 comprises 14 residues. Germline V lookup: CDR1 NNHDY, CDR2 SYVADS. CDR3 in amino acids: CASSETGQITEVFF. CDR3 DNA, as far as it was read: TGTGCCAGCAGTGAAACGGGACAAATCACA.